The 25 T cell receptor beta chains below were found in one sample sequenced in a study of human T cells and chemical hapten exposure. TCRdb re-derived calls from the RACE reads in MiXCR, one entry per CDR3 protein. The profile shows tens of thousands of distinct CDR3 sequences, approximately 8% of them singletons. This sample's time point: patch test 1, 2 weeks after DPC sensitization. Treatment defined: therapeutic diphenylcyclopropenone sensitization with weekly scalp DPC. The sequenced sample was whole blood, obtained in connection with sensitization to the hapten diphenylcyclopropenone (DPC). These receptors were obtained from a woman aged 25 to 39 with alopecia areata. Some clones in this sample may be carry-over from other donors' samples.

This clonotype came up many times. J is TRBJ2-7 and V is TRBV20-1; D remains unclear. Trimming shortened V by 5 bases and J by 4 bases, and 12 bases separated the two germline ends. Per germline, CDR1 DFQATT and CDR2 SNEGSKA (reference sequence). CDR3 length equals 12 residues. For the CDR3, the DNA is TGCAGTGCTCCCGTTCGACCATACGAGCAGTACTTC. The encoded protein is CSAPVRPYEQYF.

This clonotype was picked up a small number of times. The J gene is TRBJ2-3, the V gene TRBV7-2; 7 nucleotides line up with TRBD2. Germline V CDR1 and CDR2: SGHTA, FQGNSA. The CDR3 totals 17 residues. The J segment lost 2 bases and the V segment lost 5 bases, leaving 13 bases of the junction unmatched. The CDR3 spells CASSPRRGVSPTDTQYF. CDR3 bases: TGTGCCAGCAGCCCTAGACGGGGGGTTTCCCCCACAGATACGCAGTATTTT.

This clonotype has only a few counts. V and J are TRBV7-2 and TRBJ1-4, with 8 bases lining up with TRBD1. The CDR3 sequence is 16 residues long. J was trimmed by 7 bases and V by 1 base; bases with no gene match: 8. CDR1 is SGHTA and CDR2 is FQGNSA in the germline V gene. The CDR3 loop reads CASSLVRTGFGEKLFF. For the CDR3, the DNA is TGTGCCAGCAGCTTAGTGCGGACAGGGTTTGGTGAAAAACTGTTTTTT.

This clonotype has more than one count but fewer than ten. This CDR3 is CSVEDSGESYEQYF. In DNA, the CDR3 is TGCAGCGTTGAAGATAGCGGGGAAAGCTACGAGCAGTACTTC. The genes are TRBV29-1 and TRBJ2-7, with 8 bases aligning to TRBD2. The CDR3 totals 14 residues. V lost 0 bases to trimming and J lost 3 bases; unmatched junction nucleotides: 4. Germline CDR1 and CDR2: SQVTM and ANQGSEA.

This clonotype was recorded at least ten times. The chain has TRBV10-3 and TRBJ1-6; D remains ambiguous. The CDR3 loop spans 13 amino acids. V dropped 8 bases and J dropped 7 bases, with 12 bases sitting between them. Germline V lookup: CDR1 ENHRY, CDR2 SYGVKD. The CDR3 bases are TGTGCCATCCGGCGAGACCGGAATTCACCCCTCCACTTT. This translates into CAIRRDRNSPLHF.

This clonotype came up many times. CDR3 protein: CASSFASEAQYF. In DNA form, the CDR3 reads TGTGCCAGCAGTTTCGCTAGCGAGGCCCAGTATTTT. The rearrangement links TRBV12-3 or TRBV12-4 to TRBJ2-3; D possibly corresponds to TRBD2 (6 bases). This CDR3 spans 12 amino acids. V was shortened by 3 bases and J by 12 bases, with 13 bases between the two germline ends.

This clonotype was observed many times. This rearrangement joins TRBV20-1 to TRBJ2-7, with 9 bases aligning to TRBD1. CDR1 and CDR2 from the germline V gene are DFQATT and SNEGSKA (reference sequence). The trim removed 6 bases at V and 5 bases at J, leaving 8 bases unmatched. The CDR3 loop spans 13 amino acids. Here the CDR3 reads CSAYRGRRDEQYF. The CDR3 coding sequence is TGCAGTGCGTACAGGGGGCGACGGGACGAGCAGTACTTC.

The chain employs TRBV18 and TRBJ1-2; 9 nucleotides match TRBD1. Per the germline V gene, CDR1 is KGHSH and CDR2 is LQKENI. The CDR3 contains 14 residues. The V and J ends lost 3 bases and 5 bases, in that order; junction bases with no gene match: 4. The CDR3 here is CASSPTGGKYGYTF. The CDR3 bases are TGTGCCAGCTCACCCACAGGGGGCAAGTATGGCTACACCTTC. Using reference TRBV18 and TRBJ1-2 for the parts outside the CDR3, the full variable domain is NAGVMQNPRHLVRRRGQEARLRCSPMKGHSHVYWYRQLPEEGLKFMVYLQKENIIDESGMPKERFSAEFPKEGPSILRIQQVVRGDSAAYFCASSPTGGKYGYTFGSGTRLTVV.

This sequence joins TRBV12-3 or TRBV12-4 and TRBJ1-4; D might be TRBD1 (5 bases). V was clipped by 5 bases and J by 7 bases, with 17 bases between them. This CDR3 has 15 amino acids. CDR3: CASSPRPPGTEKLFF. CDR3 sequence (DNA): TGTGCCAGCAGTCCCCGGCCTCCTGGGACTGAAAAACTGTTTTTT.

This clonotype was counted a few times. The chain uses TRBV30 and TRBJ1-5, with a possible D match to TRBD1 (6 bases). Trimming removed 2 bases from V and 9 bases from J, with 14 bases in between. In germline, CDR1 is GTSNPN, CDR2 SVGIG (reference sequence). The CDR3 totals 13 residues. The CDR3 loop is CAWSHAQGPPQHF. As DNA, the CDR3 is TGTGCCTGGAGTCATGCACAGGGCCCGCCCCAGCATTTT.

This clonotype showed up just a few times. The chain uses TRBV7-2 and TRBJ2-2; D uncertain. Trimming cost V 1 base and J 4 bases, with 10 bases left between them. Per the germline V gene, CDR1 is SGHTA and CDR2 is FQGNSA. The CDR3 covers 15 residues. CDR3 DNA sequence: TGTGCCAGCAGCTTAGACCGGACCCCCACCGGGGAGCTGTTTTTT. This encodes CASSLDRTPTGELFF.

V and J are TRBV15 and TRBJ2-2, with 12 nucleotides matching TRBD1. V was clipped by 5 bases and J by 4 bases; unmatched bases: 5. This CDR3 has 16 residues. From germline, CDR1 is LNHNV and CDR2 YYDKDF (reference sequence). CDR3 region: CATSRGTGGFTGELFF. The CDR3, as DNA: TGTGCCACCAGCCGAGGGACAGGGGGCTTCACCGGGGAGCTGTTTTTT.

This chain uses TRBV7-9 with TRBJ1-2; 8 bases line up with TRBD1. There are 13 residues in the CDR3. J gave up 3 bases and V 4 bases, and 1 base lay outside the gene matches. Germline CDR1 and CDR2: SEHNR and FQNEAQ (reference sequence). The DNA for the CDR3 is TGTGCCAGCAGCTCGGACAGGGACTATGGCTACACCTTC. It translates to CASSSDRDYGYTF.

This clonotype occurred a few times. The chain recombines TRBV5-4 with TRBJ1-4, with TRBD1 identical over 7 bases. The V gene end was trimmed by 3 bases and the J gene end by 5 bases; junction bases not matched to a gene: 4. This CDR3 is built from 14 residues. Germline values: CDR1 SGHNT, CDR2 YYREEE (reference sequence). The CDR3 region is CASSSGQRNEKLFF. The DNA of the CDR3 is TGTGCCAGCAGCTCGGGACAGCGGAATGAAAAACTGTTTTTT.

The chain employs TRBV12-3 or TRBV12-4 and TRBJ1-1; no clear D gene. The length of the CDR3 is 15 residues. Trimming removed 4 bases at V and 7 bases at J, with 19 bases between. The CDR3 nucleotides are TGTGCCAGCAGTTATGTAAGGGCAAACAAAAATGAAGCTTTCTTT. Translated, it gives CASSYVRANKNEAFF.

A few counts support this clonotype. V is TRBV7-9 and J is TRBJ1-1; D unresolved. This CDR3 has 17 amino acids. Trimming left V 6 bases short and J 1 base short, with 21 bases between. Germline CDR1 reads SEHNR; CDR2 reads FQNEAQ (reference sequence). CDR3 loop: CASRPVQAPLGNTEAFF. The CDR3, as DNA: TGTGCCAGCAGACCCGTCCAGGCACCCTTGGGGAACACTGAAGCTTTCTTT.

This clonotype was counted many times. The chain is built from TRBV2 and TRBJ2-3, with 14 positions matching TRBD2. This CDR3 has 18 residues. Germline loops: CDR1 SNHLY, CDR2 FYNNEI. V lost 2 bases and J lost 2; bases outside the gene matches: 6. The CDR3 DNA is TGTGCCAGCAGTGAAAGGGGGACTAGCGGGGGTCACACAGATACGCAGTATTTT. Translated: CASSERGTSGGHTDTQYF.

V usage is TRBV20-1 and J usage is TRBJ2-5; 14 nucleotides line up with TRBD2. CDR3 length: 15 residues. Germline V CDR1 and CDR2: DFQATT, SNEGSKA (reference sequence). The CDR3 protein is CSTTSGGAHQETQYF. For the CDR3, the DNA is TGCAGCACGACTAGCGGGGGGGCCCACCAAGAGACCCAGTACTTC.

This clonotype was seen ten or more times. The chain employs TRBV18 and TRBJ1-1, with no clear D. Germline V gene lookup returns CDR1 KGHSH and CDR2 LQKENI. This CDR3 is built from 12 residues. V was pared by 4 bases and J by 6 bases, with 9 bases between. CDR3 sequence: CASSRSGAEAFF. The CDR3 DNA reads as TGTGCCAGCTCACGGAGTGGGGCTGAAGCTTTCTTT.

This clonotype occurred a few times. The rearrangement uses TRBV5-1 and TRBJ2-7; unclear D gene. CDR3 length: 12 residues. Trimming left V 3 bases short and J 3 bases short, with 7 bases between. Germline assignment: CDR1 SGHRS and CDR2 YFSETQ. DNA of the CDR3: TGCGCCAGCAGCTCGGATGACTACGAGCAGTACTTC. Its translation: CASSSDDYEQYF.

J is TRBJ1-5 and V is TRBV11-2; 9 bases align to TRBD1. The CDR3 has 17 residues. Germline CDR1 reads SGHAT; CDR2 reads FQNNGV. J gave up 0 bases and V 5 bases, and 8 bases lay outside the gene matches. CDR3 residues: CASSRRTGAFSNQPQHF. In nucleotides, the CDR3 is TGTGCCAGCAGCCGTAGGACAGGGGCGTTTAGCAATCAGCCCCAGCATTTT.

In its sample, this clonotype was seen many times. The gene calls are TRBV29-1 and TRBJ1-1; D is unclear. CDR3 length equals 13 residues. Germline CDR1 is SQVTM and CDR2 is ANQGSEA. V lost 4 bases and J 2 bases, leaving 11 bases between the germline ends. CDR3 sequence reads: CSVAQSGNTEAFF. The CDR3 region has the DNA TGCAGCGTTGCCCAGTCAGGTAACACTGAAGCTTTCTTT.

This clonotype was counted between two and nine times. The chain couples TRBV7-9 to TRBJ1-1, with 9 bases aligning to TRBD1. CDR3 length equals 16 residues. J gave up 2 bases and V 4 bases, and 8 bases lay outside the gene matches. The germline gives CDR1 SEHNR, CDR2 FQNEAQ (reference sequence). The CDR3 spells CASSSWDRDGNTEAFF. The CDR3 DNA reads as TGTGCCAGCAGCTCCTGGGACAGGGATGGTAACACTGAAGCTTTCTTT.

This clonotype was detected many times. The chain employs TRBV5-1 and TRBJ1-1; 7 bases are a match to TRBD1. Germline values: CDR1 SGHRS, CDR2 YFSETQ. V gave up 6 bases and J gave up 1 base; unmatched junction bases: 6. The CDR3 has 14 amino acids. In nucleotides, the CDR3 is TGCGCCAGCACGCCAAACAGGGGGAACACTGAAGCTTTCTTT. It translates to CASTPNRGNTEAFF. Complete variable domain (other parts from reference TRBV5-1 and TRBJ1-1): KAGVTQTPRYLIKTRGQQVTLSCSPISGHRSVSWYQQTPGQGLQFLFEYFSETQRNKGNFPGRFSGRQFSNSRSEMNVSTLELGDSALYLCASTPNRGNTEAFFGQGTRLTVV.

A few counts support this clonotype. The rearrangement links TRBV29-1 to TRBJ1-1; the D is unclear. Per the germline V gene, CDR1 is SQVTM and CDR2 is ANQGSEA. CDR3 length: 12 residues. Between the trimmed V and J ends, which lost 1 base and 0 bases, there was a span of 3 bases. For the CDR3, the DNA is TGCAGCGTTGAAGTGATGAACACTGAAGCTTTCTTT. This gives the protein CSVEVMNTEAFF. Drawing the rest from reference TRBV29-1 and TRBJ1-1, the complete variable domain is SAVISQKPSRDICQRGTSLTIQCQVDSQVTMMFWYRQQPGQSLTLIATANQGSEATYESGFVIDKFPISRPNLTFSTLTVSNMSPEDSSIYLCSVEVMNTEAFFGQGTRLTVV.